This T cell receptor beta chain was identified during a study of T cells after yellow fever vaccination. Germline V gene data show CDR1 as SGHRS and CDR2 as YFSETQ. The V gene lost 1 base and the J gene lost 4 bases, with 14 bases spanning the gap. The CDR3 has 16 amino acids. This clonotype was recorded at least ten times. From the 5' RACE reads, TCRdb called clonotypes with MiXCR, one entry per CDR3 protein. The repertoire consists of 400,000 to 450,000 distinct CDR3 sequences, with around 19% occurring once and the leading ten covering 18%. This specimen was PBMCs, taken before the yellow fever booster vaccination. This sequence was found in a man between 18 and 29 years old who received the YFV17D yellow fever vaccine. This chain joins TRBV5-1 and TRBJ2-2; perhaps TRBD1 as D (6 bases). In nucleotides, the CDR3 is TGCGCCAGCAGCTTGCTCCAGGGGTCAATCACCGGGGAGCTGTTTTTT. Residues: CASSLLQGSITGELFF.